These 19 T cell receptor beta chains share one sample of origin, sequenced in a study of response to subunit inactivated influenza vaccine. TCRdb re-analysed the RT-PCR reads in MiXCR, keeping a single row per CDR3 protein. Of more than 550,000 distinct CDR3 sequences detected, around 10% appear once; the ten largest clones hold around 10%. This sample was shared with a second study, whose subject was T cells expressing NK-cell markers. That paper adds: The TCR beta cDNA came from 5'RACE template switching with UMIs.

This specimen was PBMCs from blood, taken on the day of vaccination. The receptors stem from a man aged 50 to 60 who received an inactivated influenza vaccine.

The CDR3 sequence is CSARVPSNDEQFF. Here the CDR3 DNA reads TGCAGTGCTAGGGTTCCTAGTAACGATGAGCAGTTCTTC. This chain uses TRBV20-1 with TRBJ2-1; D unclear. This CDR3 comprises 13 residues. Trimming cost V 3 bases and J 8 bases, with 14 bases left between them. Germline values: CDR1 DFQATT, CDR2 SNEGSKA (reference sequence).

The genes are TRBV15 and TRBJ2-1; 8 bases are a match to TRBD2. The CDR3 is made up of 15 amino acids. Germline lookup yields CDR1 LNHNV and CDR2 YYDKDF (reference sequence). Trimming removed 2 bases from V and 0 bases from J; junction bases left unmatched: 0. CDR3 DNA sequence: TGTGCCACCAGCAGAAGCGGGGGCTCCTACAATGAGCAGTTCTTC. Translated: CATSRSGGSYNEQFF.

The chain links TRBV7-8 to TRBJ2-1; D may match TRBD1 or TRBD2 (5 bases each). CDR3 length: 15 residues. Germline V gene lookup returns CDR1 SGHVS and CDR2 FQNEAQ. Trimming stripped 1 base from V and 6 bases from J, with 13 bases between. Here the CDR3 reads CASSLERQGSNEQFF. In DNA form, the CDR3 reads TGTGCCAGCAGCTTAGAGCGGCAGGGTAGCAATGAGCAGTTCTTC.

This clonotype appeared a few times. This sequence joins TRBV27 and TRBJ2-3; 7 bases are a match to TRBD1. The trim removed 6 bases at V and 4 bases at J, leaving 7 bases unmatched. CDR1 and CDR2 from the germline V gene are MNHEY and SMNVEV (reference sequence). The length of the CDR3 is 14 residues. CDR3 nucleotide sequence: TGTGCCAGCAGGAAGCGACAGGGCCCAGATACGCAGTATTTT. Protein: CASRKRQGPDTQYF.

Many counts were recorded for this clonotype. One end of the junction varies from germline; a read error may be responsible. The chain joins TRBV4-3 to TRBJ2-7; TRBD2 aligns across 15 bases. Germline CDR1 LGHNA, CDR2 YSLEER. The CDR3 extends over 15 amino acids. The DNA for the CDR3 is TGTGCCAGCAGCCAGGGACTAGCGGGAGGCTACGAGCAGTACTTC. Amino acid sequence: CASSQGLAGGYEQYF.

The V call is TRBV4-1, the J call TRBJ2-1; D gene ambiguous. This CDR3 contains 14 residues. From germline, CDR1 is MGHRA and CDR2 YSYEKL. V dropped 5 bases and J dropped 5 bases, with 13 bases sitting between them. The chain's CDR3 is CASSFKGGDNEQFF. The CDR3 DNA reads as TGCGCCAGCAGCTTTAAGGGTGGGGACAATGAGCAGTTCTTC.

The chain combines TRBV29-1 with TRBJ1-1; D uncertain. The ends were cut back, 1 base at V and 5 bases at J, with 8 bases in the middle. CDR3 length: 12 amino acids. CDR1 and CDR2 (germline): SQVTM, ANQGSEA. CDR3 DNA: TGCAGCGTTGAAGCTCGGGTGACTGAAGCTTTCTTT. Residues: CSVEARVTEAFF.

This chain connects TRBV18 to TRBJ2-6; no reliable D call. V shed 3 bases and J shed 0 bases, with 9 bases lying between them. Germline V gives CDR1 KGHSH, CDR2 LQKENI. The CDR3 loop spans 16 amino acids. The CDR3 bases are TGTGCCAGCTCACCCCAGAGCCACTCTGGGGCCAACGTCCTGACTTTC. Its protein product is CASSPQSHSGANVLTF.

This clonotype was counted between two and nine times. The chain carries TRBV5-5 and TRBJ2-7, with a weak D call TRBD2 (5 bases). Trimming cost V 3 bases and J 1 base, with 11 bases left between them. Germline CDR1 reads SGHKS; CDR2 reads YYEKEE (reference sequence). This CDR3 spans 14 amino acids. The CDR3 region has the DNA TGTGCCAGCAGCTACAATCCGGGGTCCTACGAGCAGTACTTC. This gives the protein CASSYNPGSYEQYF. Full variable domain (rest looked up from reference TRBV5-5 and TRBJ2-7): DAGVTQSPTHLIKTRGQQVTLRCSPISGHKSVSWYQQVLGQGPQFIFQYYEKEERGRGNFPDRFSARQFPNYSSELNVNALLLGDSALYLCASSYNPGSYEQYFGPGTRLTVT.

This clonotype occurred a few times. V is TRBV5-1 and J is TRBJ2-5; D is possibly TRBD1 (6 bases). V lost 1 base, J lost 5 bases, and 12 bases lay in between. Germline CDR1 SGHRS, CDR2 YFSETQ. The length of the CDR3 is 14 residues. The CDR3 sequence is CASSLQGSWETQYF. Here the CDR3 DNA reads TGCGCCAGCAGCTTGCAGGGGTCCTGGGAGACCCAGTACTTC.

This clonotype was seen more than once but under ten times. The genes are TRBV20-1 and TRBJ2-2; maybe TRBD1 (5 bases). CDR1 and CDR2 from the germline V gene are DFQATT and SNEGSKA (reference sequence). With 5 bases removed from V and 0 bases from J, the gap between germline ends came to 22 bases. There are 18 residues in the CDR3. The DNA for the CDR3 is TGCAGTGCTGAGTCACCCGACAGAGGTATAGCGAACACCGGGGAGCTGTTTTTT. It encodes CSAESPDRGIANTGELFF.

In its sample, this clonotype was seen a few times. The rearrangement uses TRBV20-1 and TRBJ2-5, with 10 bases that match TRBD1. J was trimmed by 3 bases and V by 5 bases; bases with no gene match: 3. This CDR3 is 13 amino acids long. Germline values: CDR1 DFQATT, CDR2 SNEGSKA (reference sequence). CDR3 protein: CSAPGQGKETQYF. CDR3 in DNA: TGCAGTGCTCCGGGACAGGGGAAAGAGACCCAGTACTTC.

This clonotype has a count of ten or more. This chain connects TRBV7-8 to TRBJ2-3; a possible D gene is TRBD1 (5 bases). Germline loops: CDR1 SGHVS, CDR2 FQNEAQ. The length of the CDR3 is 16 residues. V was shortened by 3 bases and J by 0 bases, with 13 bases between the two germline ends. The CDR3 nucleotides read TGTGCCAGCAGCTTTAGGGGCGGACCTAGCACAGATACGCAGTATTTT. It is translated as CASSFRGGPSTDTQYF.

The chain is built from TRBV10-3 and TRBJ2-1; TRBD2 is a possible D gene (6 bases). This CDR3 comprises 15 residues. Deletions cut 2 bases from V and 4 bases from J, with 12 bases between. The germline V gene has CDR1 ENHRY and CDR2 SYGVKD. The CDR3 DNA reads TGTGCCATCAGTGAGGCCGGGAGTAGGTACAATGAGCAGTTCTTC. The encoded protein is CAISEAGSRYNEQFF.

Many counts were recorded for this clonotype. This chain links TRBV7-8 with TRBJ2-1, with TRBD2 matching 10 bases. Germline values: CDR1 SGHVS, CDR2 FQNEAQ. The CDR3 loop spans 18 amino acids. The V gene end was trimmed by 4 bases and the J gene end by 7 bases; junction bases not matched to a gene: 16. CDR3 sequence reads: CASSSTPKRGGPKNEQFF. The DNA for the CDR3 is TGTGCCAGCAGCTCAACCCCGAAGCGGGGGGGCCCTAAGAATGAGCAGTTCTTC.

This clonotype was seen a handful of times. The chain combines TRBV20-1 with TRBJ2-7, with 8 positions matching TRBD1. Germline assignment: CDR1 DFQATT and CDR2 SNEGSKA (reference sequence). The CDR3 runs 14 residues. V dropped 3 bases and J dropped 6; count of bases not matched to a gene: 10. In DNA, the CDR3 is TGCAGTGCTAGCCCTTCCAGGGGGCTCGGCGAGCAGTACTTC. As protein: CSASPSRGLGEQYF.

The gene calls are TRBV9 and TRBJ2-5; maybe TRBD1 (5 bases). CDR1 is SGDLS, CDR2 YYNGEE, per germline. Trimming took 3 bases from V and 4 from J, leaving 16 bases between them. The CDR3 totals 15 residues. CDR3 residues: CASSAYQGAGETQYF. CDR3 nucleotides: TGTGCCAGCAGCGCGTACCAGGGTGCAGGAGAGACCCAGTACTTC.

The chain joins TRBV6-1 to TRBJ2-1; the D call may be TRBD1 or TRBD2 (5 bases each). Between the trimmed V and J ends, which lost 7 bases and 5 bases, there was a span of 18 bases. CDR1 and CDR2 (germline): MNHNS, SASEGT. This CDR3 is 15 amino acids long. CDR3 in amino acids: CASTLYGGSHNEQFF. CDR3 nucleotides: TGTGCCAGCACCCTATATGGGGGAAGTCACAATGAGCAGTTCTTC.

This clonotype was observed at least ten times. The rearrangement links TRBV7-3 to TRBJ2-5; 13 nucleotides line up with TRBD2. J lost 0 bases, V lost 4 bases, and 2 bases had no gene match. CDR1 is SGHTA and CDR2 is FQGTGA in the germline V gene. CDR3 size: 16 residues. The CDR3 DNA reads as TGTGCCAGCAGCTCCGGACTAGCGGGAGACCAAGAGACCCAGTACTTC. It encodes CASSSGLAGDQETQYF.